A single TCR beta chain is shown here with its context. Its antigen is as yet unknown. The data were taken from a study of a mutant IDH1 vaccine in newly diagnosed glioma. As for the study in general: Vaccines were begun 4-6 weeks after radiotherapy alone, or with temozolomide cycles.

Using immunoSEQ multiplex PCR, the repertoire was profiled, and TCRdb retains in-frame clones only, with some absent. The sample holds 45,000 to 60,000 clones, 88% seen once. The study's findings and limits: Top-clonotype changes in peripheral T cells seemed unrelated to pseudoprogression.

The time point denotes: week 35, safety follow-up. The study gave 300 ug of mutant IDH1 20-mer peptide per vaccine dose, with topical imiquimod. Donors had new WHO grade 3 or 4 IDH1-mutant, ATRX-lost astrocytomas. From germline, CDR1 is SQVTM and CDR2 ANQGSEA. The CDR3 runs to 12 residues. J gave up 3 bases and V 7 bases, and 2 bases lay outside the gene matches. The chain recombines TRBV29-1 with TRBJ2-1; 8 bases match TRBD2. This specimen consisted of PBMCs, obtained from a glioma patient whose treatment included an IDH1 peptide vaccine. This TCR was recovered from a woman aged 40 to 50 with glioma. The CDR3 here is CSARGGYNEQFF. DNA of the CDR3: TGCAGCGCCCGGGGGGGCTACAATGAGCAGTTCTTC.